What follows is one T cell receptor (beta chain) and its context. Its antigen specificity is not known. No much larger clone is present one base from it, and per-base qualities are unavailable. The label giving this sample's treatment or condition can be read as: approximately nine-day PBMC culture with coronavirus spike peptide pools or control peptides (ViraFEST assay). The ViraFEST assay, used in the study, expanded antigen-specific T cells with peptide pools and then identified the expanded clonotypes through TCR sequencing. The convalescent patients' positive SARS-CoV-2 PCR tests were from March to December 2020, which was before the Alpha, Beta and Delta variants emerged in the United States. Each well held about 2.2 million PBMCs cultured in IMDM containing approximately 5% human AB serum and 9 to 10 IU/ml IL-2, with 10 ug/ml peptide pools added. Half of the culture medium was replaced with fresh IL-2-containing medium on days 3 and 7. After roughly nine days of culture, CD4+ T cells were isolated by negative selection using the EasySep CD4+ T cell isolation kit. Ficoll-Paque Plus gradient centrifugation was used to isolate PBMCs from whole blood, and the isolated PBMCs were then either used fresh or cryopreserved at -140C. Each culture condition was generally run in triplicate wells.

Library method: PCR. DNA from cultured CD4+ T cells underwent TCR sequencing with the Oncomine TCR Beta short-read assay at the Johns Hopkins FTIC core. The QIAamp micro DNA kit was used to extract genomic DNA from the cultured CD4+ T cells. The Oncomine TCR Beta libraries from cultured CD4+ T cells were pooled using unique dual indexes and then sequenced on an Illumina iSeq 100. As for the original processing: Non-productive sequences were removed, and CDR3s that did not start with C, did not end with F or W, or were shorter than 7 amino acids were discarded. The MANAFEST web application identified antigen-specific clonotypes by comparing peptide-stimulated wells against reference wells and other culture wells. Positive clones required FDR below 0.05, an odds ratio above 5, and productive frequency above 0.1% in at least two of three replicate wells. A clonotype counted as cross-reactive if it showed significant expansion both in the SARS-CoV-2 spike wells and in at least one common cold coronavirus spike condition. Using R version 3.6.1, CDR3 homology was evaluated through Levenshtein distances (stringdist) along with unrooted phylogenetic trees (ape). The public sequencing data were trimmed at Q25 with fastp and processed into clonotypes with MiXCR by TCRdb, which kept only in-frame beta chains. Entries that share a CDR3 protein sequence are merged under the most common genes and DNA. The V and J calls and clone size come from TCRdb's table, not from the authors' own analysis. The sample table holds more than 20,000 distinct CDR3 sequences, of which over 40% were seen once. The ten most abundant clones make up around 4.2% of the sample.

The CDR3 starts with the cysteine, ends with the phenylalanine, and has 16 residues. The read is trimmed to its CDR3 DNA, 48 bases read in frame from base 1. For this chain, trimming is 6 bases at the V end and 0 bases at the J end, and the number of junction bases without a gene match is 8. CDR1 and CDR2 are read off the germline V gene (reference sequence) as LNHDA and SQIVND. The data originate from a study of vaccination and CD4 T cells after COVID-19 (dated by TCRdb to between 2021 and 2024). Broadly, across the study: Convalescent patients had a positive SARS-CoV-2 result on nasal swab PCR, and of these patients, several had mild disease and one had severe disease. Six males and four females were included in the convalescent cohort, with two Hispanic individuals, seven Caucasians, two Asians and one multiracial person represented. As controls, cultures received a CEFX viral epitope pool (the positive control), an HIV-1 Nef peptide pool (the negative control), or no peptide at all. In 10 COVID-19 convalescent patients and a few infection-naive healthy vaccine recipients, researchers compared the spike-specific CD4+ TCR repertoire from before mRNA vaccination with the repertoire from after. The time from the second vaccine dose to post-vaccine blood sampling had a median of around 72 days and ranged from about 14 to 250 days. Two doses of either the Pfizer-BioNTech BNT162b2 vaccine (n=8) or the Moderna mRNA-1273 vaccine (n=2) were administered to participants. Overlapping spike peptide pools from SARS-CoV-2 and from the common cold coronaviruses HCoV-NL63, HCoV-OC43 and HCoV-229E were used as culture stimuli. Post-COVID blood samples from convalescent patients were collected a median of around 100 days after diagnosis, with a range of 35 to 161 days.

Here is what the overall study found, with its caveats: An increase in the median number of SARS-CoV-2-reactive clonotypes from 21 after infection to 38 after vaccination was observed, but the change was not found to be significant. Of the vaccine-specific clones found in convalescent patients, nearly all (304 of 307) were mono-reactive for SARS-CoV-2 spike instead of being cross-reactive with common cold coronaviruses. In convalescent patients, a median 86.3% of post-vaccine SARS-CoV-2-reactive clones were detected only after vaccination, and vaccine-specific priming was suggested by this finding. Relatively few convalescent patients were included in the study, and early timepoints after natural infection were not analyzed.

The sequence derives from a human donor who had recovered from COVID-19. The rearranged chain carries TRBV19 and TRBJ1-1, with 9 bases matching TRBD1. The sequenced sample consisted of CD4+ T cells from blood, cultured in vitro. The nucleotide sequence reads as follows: TGTGCCAGTAGATCCCTTAACAGGGGGCTGAACACTGAAGCTTTCTTT. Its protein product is CASRSLNRGLNTEAFF.